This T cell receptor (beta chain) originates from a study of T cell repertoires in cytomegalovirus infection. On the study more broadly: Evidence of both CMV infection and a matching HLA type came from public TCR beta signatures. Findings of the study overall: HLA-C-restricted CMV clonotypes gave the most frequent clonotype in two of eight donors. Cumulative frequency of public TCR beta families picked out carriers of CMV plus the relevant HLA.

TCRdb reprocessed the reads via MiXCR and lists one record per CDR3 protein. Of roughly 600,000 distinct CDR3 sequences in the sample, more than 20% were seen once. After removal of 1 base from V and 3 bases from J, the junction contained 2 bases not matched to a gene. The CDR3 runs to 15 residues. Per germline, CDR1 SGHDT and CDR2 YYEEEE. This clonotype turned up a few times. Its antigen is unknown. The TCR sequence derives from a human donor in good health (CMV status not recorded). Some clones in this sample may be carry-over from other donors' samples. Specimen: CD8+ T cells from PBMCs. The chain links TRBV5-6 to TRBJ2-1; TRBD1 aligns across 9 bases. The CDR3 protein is CASSLTGGFYNEQFF. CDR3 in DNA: TGTGCCAGCAGCTTGACAGGGGGCTTCTACAATGAGCAGTTCTTC.